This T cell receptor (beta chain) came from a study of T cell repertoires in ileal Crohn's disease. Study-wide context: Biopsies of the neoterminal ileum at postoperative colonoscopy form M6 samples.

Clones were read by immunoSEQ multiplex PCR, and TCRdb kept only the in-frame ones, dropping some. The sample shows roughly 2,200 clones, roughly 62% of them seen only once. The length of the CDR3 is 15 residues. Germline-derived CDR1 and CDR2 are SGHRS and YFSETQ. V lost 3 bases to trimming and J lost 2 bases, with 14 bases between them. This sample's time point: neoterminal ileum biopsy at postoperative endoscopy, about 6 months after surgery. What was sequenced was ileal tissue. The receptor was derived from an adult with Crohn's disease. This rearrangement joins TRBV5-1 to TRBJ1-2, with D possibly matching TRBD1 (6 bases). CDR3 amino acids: CASSYAPDRNYGYTF. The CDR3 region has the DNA TGCGCCAGCAGCTATGCTCCCGACAGGAACTATGGCTACACCTTC.